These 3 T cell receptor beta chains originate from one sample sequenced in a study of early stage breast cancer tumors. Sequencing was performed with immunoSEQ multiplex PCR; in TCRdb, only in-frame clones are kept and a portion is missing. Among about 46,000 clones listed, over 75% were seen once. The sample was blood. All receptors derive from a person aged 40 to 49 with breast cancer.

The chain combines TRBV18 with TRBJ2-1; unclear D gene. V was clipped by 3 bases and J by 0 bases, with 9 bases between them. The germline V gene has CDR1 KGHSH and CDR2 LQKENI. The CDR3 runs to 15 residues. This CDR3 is CASSPDESSYNEQFF. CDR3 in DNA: TGTGCCAGCTCACCCGACGAGAGCTCCTACAATGAGCAGTTCTTC.

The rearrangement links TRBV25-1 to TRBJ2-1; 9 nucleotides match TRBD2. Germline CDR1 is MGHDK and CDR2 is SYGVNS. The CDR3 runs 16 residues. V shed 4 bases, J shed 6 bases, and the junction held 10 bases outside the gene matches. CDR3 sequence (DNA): TGTGCCAGCAGTGGATCCGGGACTAGCTGGGGCAATGAGCAGTTCTTC. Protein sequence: CASSGSGTSWGNEQFF.

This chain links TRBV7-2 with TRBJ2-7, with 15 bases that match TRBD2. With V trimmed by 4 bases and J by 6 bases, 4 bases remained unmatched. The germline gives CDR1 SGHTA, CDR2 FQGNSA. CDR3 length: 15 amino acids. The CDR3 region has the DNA TGTGCCAGCAGCTCTCGGACTAGCGGGAGGGGCGAGCAGTACTTC. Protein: CASSSRTSGRGEQYF.